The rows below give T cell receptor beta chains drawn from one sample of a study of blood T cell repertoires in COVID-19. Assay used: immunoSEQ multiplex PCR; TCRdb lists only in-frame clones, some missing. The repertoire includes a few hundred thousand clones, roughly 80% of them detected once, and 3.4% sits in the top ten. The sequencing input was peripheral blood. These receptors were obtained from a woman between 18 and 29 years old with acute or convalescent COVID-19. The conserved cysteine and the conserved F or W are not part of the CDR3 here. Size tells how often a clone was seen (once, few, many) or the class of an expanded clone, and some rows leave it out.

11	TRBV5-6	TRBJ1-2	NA	ASSFDKPYGYT
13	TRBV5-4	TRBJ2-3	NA	ASSLSLADTDTQY
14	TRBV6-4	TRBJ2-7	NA	ASSDDATGKPYEQY
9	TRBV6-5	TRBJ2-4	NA	ASSYSGIQY
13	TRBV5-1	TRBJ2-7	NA	ASSPGLAGVYEQY
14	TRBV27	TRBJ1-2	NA	ASSITYRGSSYGYT
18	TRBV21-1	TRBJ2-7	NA	ASSKIADTPFVGESYEQY
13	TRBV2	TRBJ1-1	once	ASSGEGQGITEAF
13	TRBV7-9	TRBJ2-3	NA	ASSLRTGLTDTQY
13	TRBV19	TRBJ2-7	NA	ASSSFQGKNYEQY
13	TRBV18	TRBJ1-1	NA	ASSPAPSENTEAF
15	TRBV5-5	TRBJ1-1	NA	ASSLEAAGIMNTEAF
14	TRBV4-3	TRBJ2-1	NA	ASSQGATVTYNEQF
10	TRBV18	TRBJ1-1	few	AGGTGNTEAF
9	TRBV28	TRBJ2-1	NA	ASSLTGLQF
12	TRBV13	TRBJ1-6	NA	ASSLGQGSSPLH
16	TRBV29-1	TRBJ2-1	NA	SVAPGLAASLSYNEQF
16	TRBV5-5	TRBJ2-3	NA	ASSWLAGADLSTDTQY
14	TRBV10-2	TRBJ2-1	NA	ASSDIAGGPVNEQF
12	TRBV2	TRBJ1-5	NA	ASRKETGGQPQH
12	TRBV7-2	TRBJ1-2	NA	ASSLGQGVYGYT
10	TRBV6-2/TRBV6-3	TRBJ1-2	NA	ASSTNGYGYT
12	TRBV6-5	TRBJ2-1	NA	ASSYDGRANEQF
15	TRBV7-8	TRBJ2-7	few	ASRPPGLAGGPYEQY
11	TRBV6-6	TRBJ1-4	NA	ASGEGTNEKLF
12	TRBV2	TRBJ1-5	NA	ASSEQGARQPQH
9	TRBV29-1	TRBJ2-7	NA	SVEASDEQY
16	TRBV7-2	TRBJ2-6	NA	ASSLYGLASIGANVLT
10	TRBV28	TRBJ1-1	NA	ASSTAGGGAF
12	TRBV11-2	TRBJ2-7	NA	ASSFGLAGDEQY
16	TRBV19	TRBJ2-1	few	ASSIPRGRTSGNNEQF
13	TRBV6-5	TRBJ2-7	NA	ASSLTSGSIYEQY
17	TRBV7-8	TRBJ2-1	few	ASSLGLAELAGLLDEQF
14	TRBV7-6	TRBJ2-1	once	ASGNYRESSYNEQF
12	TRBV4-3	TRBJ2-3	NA	ASSQRLLEDTQY
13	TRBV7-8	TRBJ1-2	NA	ASSLATGQNYGYT
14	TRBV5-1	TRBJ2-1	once	ASSTPTESSYNEQF
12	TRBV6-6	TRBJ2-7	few	ASSYTERSYEQY
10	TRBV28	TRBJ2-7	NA	ASSFTGNEQY
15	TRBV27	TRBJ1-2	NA	ASSLVGRTGGNYGYT
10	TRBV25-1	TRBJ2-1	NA	ASSVYDNEQF
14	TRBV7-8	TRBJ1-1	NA	ASSLDPDRLNTEAF
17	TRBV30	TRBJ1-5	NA	AWSATLLPGQGLNQPQH
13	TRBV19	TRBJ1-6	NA	ASSMGQGASSPLH
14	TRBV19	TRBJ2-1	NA	ASSNQAGGYYNEQF
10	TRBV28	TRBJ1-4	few	ASSLSGEKLF
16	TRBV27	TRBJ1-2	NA	ASSSGGLNFPKFYGYT
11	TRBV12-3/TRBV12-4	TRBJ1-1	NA	ASSFGDFTEAF
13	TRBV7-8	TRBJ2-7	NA	ASSWGDRASYEQY